These 9 T cell receptor beta chains came from one sample sequenced in a study of blood T cell repertoires in COVID-19. The table came from immunoSEQ multiplex PCR; TCRdb's copy has only in-frame clones and leaves some out. The sample comprises about 150,000 clones, 87% of which are singletons, and under 4.5% rests with the top ten. Source material: PBMCs or T cells enriched from blood (not recorded which). Every receptor here comes from a woman between 40 and 55 years old who had been exposed to COVID-19.

V is TRBV5-4 and J is TRBJ1-2, with TRBD1 identical over 8 bases. V dropped 0 bases and J dropped 4; count of bases not matched to a gene: 2. Germline lookup yields CDR1 SGHNT and CDR2 YYREEE (reference sequence). The CDR3 consists of 14 residues. The CDR3 here is CASSLVGQGYGYTF. The CDR3 coding sequence is TGTGCCAGCAGCTTGGTAGGACAGGGCTATGGCTACACCTTC.

The chain carries TRBV20-1 and TRBJ1-5; D possibly corresponds to TRBD1 (6 bases). Trimming pared 3 bases from V and 0 bases from J, leaving 27 bases between. CDR3 length: 20 residues. Germline V gene data show CDR1 as DFQATT and CDR2 as SNEGSKA (reference sequence). The CDR3 loop is CSASADTGFGDLYSNQPQHF. The CDR3 nucleotides are TGCAGTGCTAGTGCCGACACAGGGTTCGGTGATCTATATAGCAATCAGCCCCAGCATTTT.

This clone was observed a few times. The rearrangement links TRBV6-5 to TRBJ2-7, with D possibly being TRBD2 (6 bases). The CDR3 totals 15 residues. Trimming stripped 6 bases from V and 5 bases from J, with 20 bases between. Germline V lookup: CDR1 MNHEY, CDR2 SVGAGI. This chain's CDR3 is CASRGRGAWVDEQYF. The CDR3 DNA follows: TGTGCCAGCAGAGGCCGCGGGGCCTGGGTAGACGAGCAGTACTTC.

The CDR3 bases are TGTGCCAGCAGAAAGACGGGGGGAAGAGCAACTAATGAAAAACTGTTTTTT. Its translation: CASRKTGGRATNEKLFF. The rearrangement joins TRBV28 to TRBJ1-4; weak D call: TRBD1 (5 bases). CDR1 is MDHEN and CDR2 is SYDVKM in the germline V gene. This CDR3 is 17 amino acids long. V shed 6 bases and J shed 0 bases, with 17 bases lying between them. Full variable domain (missing parts from reference TRBV28 and TRBJ1-4): DVKVTQSSRYLVKRTGEKVFLECVQDMDHENMFWYRQDPGLGLRLIYFSYDVKMKEKGDIPEGYSVSREKKERFSLILESASTNQTSMYLCASRKTGGRATNEKLFFGSGTQLSVL.

This rearrangement joins TRBV28 to TRBJ2-7, with TRBD1 matching 8 bases. The CDR3 runs 13 residues. V shed 6 bases, J shed 5 bases, and the junction held 6 bases outside the gene matches. In germline, CDR1 is MDHEN, CDR2 SYDVKM. CDR3 amino acids: CASSPQGAHEQYF. The CDR3 DNA reads as TGTGCCAGCAGCCCCCAGGGGGCGCACGAGCAGTACTTC.

This clone was counted once. The chain couples TRBV19 to TRBJ1-5; perhaps TRBD1 as D (5 bases). Germline V gives CDR1 LNHDA, CDR2 SQIVND (reference sequence). The length of the CDR3 is 14 residues. The V end was cut by 4 bases, the J end by 6 bases, with 13 bases between. CDR3 sequence reads: CASSSGGGGQPQHF. The CDR3 DNA sequence: TGTGCCAGTAGTAGCGGGGGAGGAGGTCAGCCCCAGCATTTT.

The rearrangement uses TRBV5-4 and TRBJ2-1; 11 bases map to TRBD2. V gave up 0 bases and J gave up 6 bases; unmatched junction bases: 8. The CDR3 totals 17 residues. Germline assignment: CDR1 SGHNT and CDR2 YYREEE (reference sequence). CDR3 DNA: TGTGCCAGCAGCTTGGGTATAGCGGGAGGGTTGGGCAATGAGCAGTTCTTC. It yields the protein CASSLGIAGGLGNEQFF.

The CDR3 region is CASNQGFYGYTF. For the CDR3, the DNA is TGTGCCAGCAACCAGGGTTTTTATGGCTACACCTTC. The chain joins TRBV5-5 to TRBJ1-2, with a tentative D call TRBD1 (5 bases). The CDR3 is made up of 12 amino acids. Germline V CDR1 and CDR2: SGHKS, YYEKEE (reference sequence). Between the trimmed V and J ends, which lost 6 bases and 5 bases, there was a span of 11 bases. The whole variable domain, filled in from reference TRBV5-5 and TRBJ1-2, reads DAGVTQSPTHLIKTRGQQVTLRCSPISGHKSVSWYQQVLGQGPQFIFQYYEKEERGRGNFPDRFSARQFPNYSSELNVNALLLGDSALYLCASNQGFYGYTFGSGTRLTVV.

The genes are TRBV12-3 or TRBV12-4 and TRBJ1-1; no definite D call. The CDR3 has 13 amino acids. V was clipped by 4 bases and J by 9 bases, with 15 bases between them. The CDR3 here is CASSSLGNGKAFF. In nucleotides, the CDR3 is TGTGCCAGCAGTTCACTAGGGAATGGGAAAGCTTTCTTT.